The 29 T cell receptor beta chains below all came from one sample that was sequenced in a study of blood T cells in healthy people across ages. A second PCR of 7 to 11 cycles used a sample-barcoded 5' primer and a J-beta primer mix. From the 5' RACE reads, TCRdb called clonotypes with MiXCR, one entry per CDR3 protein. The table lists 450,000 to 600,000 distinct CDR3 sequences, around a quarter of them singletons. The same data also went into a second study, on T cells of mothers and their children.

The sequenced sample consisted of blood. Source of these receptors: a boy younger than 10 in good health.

This CDR3 is CASSLGQWGIQYF. DNA for the CDR3: TGTGCCAGCAGCTTAGGTCAATGGGGGATTCAGTACTTC. The V call is TRBV7-6, the J call TRBJ2-4, with D possibly called TRBD1 or TRBD2 (5 bases each). The V end lost 1 base, the J end lost 10 bases, and 11 bases lay between the germline ends. The germline V gene has CDR1 SGHVS and CDR2 FNYEAQ. This CDR3 has 13 residues.

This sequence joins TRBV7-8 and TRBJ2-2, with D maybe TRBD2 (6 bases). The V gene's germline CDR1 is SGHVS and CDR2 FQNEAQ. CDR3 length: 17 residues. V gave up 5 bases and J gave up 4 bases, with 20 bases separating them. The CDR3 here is CASSPEGGRIGTGELFF. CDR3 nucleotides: TGTGCCAGCAGCCCTGAAGGAGGGAGGATAGGCACCGGGGAGCTGTTTTTT.

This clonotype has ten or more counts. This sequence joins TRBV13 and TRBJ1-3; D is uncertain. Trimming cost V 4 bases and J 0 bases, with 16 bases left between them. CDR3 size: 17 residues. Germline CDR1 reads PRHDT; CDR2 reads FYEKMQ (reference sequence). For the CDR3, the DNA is TGTGCCAGCAGCTACGAAAGGCAGACGAGCTCTGGAAACACCATATATTTT. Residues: CASSYERQTSSGNTIYF. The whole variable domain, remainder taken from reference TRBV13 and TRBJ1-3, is AAGVIQSPRHLIKEKRETATLKCYPIPRHDTVYWYQQGPGQDPQFLISFYEKMQSDKGSIPDRFSAQQFSDYHSELNMSSLELGDSALYFCASSYERQTSSGNTIYFGEGSWLTVV.

Here the CDR3 DNA reads TGCGCCAGCAGCCAAGAAGGGGTTCCGGGCGCAGATACGCAGTATTTT. This sequence encodes CASSQEGVPGADTQYF. The V gene is TRBV4-3, the J gene TRBJ2-3; weak D call: TRBD1 (5 bases). Trimming left V 0 bases short and J 4 bases short, with 14 bases between. This CDR3 is 16 amino acids long. From germline, CDR1 is LGHNA and CDR2 YSLEER.

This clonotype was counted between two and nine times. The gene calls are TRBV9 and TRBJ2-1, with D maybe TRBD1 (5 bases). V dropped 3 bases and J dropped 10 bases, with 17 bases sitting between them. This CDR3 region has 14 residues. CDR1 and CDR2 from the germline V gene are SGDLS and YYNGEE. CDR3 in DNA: TGTGCCAGCAGCGAGGGGATTCCCCCGGAGGAGCAGTTCTTC. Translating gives CASSEGIPPEEQFF.

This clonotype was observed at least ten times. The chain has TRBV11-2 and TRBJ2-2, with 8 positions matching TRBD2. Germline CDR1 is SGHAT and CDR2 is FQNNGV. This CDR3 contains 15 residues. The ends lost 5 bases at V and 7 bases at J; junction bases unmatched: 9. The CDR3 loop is CASSITSGLIGELFF. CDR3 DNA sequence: TGTGCCAGCAGCATTACTAGCGGCCTCATCGGGGAGCTGTTTTTT.

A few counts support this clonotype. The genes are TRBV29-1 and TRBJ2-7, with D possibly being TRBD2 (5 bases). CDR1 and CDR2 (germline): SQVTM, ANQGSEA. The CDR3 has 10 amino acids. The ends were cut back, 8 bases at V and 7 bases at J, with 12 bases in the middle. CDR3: CSPTRGEQYF. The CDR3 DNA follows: TGCAGCCCTACTCGGGGAGAGCAGTACTTC.

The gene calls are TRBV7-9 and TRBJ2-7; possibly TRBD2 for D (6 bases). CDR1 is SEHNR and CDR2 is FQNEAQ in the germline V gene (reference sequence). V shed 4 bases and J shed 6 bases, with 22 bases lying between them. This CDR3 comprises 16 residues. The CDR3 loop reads CASSSIGRGKPFEQYF. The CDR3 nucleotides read TGTGCCAGCAGCTCCATCGGGCGGGGCAAGCCCTTCGAGCAGTACTTC.

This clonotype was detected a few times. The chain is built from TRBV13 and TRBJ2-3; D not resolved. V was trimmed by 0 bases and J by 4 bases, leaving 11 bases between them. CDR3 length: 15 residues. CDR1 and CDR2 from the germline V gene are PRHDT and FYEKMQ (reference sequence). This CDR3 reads CASSLGRLSPDTQYF. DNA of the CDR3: TGTGCCAGCAGCTTAGGCCGTCTGAGCCCAGATACGCAGTATTTT.

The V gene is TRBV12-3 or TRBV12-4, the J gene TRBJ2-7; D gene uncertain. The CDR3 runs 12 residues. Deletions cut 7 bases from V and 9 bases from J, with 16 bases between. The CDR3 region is CASNGIPGVQYF. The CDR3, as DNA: TGTGCCAGCAACGGCATCCCGGGCGTGCAGTACTTC.

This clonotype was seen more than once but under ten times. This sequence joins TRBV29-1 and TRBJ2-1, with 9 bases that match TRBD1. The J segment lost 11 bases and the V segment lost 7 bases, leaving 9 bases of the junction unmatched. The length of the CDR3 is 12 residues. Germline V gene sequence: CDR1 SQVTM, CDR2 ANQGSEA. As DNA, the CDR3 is TGCAGCGCTGCCGGGACAGGGCTCCAGCAGTTCTTC. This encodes CSAAGTGLQQFF.

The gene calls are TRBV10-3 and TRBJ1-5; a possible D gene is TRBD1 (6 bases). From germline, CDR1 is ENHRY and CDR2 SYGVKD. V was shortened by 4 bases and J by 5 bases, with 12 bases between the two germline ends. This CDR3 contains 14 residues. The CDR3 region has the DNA TGTGCCATCAGTGGAACAGGGAGGGATCAGCCCCAGCATTTT. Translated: CAISGTGRDQPQHF.

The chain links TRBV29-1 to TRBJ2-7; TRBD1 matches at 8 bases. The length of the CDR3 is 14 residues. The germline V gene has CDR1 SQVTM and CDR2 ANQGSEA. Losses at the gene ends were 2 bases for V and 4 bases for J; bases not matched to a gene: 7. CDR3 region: CSVELDREGYEQYF. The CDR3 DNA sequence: TGCAGCGTTGAATTGGACAGGGAAGGGTACGAGCAGTACTTC.

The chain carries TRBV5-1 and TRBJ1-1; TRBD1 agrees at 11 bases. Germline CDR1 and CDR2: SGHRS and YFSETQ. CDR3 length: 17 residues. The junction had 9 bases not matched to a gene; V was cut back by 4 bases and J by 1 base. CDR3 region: CASSPTIGTGGNTEAFF. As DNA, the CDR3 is TGCGCCAGCAGCCCCACCATTGGGACAGGGGGGAACACTGAAGCTTTCTTT.

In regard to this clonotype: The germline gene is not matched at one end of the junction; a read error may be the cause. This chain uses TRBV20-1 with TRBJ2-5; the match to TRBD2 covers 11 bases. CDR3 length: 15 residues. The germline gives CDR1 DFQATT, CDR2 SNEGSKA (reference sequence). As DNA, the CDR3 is TGCAGTGCTAGTCAGGGACTAGCGGTCTACAATGAGCACTTCTTC. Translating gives CSASQGLAVYNEHFF.

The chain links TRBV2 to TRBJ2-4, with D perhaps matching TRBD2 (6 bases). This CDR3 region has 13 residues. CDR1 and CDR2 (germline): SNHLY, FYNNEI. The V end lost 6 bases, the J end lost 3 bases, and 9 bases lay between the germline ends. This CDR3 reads CASSSEGKNIQYF. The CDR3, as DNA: TGTGCCAGCAGCTCGGAGGGCAAAAACATTCAGTACTTC.

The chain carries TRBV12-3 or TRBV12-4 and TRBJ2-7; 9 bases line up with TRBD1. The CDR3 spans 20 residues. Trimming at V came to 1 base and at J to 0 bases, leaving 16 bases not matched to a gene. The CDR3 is CASSLGSGTGSGVSSYEQYF. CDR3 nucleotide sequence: TGTGCCAGCAGTTTAGGGTCCGGGACAGGGAGTGGGGTAAGCTCCTACGAGCAGTACTTC.

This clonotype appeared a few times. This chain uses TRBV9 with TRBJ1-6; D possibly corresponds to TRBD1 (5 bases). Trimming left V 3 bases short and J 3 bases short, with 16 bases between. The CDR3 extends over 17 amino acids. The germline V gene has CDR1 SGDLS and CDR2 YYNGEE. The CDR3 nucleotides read TGTGCCAGCAGCGGATCCAAGGGACCGAACTATAATTCACCCCTCCACTTT. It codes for CASSGSKGPNYNSPLHF.

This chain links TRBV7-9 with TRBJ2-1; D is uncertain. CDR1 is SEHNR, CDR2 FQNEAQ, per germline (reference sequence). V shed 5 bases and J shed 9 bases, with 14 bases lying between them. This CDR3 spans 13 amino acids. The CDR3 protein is CASSPGVVGEQFF. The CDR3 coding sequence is TGTGCCAGCAGCCCCGGCGTTGTTGGTGAGCAGTTCTTC.

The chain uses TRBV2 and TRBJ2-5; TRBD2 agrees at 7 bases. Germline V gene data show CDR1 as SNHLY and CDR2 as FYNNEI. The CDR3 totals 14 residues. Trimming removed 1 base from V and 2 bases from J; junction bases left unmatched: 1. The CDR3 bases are TGTGCCAGCAGTGAAGGGGGGGGACAAGAGACCCAGTACTTC. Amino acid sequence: CASSEGGGQETQYF.

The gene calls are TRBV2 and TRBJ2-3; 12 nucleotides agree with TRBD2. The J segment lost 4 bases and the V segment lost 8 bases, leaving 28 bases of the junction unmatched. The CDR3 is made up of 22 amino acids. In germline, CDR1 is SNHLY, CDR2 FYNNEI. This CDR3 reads CASPPLFDRLAGVGGRPDTQYF. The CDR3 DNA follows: TGTGCCAGCCCCCCCCTTTTCGACCGACTAGCGGGAGTTGGAGGAAGACCAGATACGCAGTATTTT.

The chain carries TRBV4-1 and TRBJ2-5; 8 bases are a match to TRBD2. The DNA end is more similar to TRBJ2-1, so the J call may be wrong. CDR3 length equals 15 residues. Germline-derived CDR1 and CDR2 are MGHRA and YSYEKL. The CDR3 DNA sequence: TGCGCCAGCAGCAACAGAGAAACTAGCGGTAATGAGCAGTTCTTC. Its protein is CASSNRETSGNEQFF.

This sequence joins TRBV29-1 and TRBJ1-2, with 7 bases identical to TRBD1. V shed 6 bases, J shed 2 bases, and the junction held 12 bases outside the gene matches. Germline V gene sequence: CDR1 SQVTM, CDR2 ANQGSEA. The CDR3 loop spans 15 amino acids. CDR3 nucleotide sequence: TGCAGCGTCGGTGGGACAGCAACTCAAAACTATGGCTACACCTTC. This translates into CSVGGTATQNYGYTF.

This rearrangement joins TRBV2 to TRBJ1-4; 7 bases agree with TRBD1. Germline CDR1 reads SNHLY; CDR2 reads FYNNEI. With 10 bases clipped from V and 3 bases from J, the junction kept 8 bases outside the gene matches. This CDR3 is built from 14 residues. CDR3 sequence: CATTLRGPNEKLFF. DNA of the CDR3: TGTGCCACCACACTTAGGGGGCCTAATGAAAAACTGTTTTTT.

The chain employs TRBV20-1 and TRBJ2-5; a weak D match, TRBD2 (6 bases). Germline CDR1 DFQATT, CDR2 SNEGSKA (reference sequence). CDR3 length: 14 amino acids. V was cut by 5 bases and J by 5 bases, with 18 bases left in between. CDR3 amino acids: CSAPRLVSGETQYF. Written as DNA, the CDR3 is TGCAGTGCTCCCAGACTAGTATCGGGGGAGACCCAGTACTTC.

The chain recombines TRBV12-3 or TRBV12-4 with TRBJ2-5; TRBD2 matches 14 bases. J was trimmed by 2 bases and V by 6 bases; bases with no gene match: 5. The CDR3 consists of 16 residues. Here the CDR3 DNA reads TGTGCCAGCAGCCACCGGACTAGCGGGGGGCAAGAGACCCAGTACTTC. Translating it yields CASSHRTSGGQETQYF.

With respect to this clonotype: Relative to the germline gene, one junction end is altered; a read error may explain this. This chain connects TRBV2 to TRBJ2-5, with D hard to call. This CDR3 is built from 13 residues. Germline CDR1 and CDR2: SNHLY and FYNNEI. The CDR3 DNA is TGCGCCAGCAGTGAACAGTCCCTCGGGACCCAGTACTTC. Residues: CASSEQSLGTQYF. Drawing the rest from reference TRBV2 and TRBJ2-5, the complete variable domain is EPEVTQTPSHQVTQMGQEVILRCVPISNHLYFYWYRQILGQKVEFLVSFYNNEISEKSEIFDDQFSVERPDGSNFTLKIRSTKLEDSAMYFCASSEQSLGTQYFGPGTRLLVL.

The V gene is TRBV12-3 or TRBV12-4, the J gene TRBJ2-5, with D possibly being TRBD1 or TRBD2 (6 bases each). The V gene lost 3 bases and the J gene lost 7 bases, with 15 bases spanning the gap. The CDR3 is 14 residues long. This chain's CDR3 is CASSFLPGAGTQYF. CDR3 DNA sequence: TGTGCCAGCAGTTTTCTTCCGGGGGCCGGGACCCAGTACTTC.

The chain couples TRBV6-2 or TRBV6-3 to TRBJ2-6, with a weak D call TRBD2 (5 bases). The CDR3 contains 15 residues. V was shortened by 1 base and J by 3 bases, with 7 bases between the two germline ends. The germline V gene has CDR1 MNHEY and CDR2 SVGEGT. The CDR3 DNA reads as TGTGCCAGCAGTTACTTGGAGGATGGGGCCAACGTCCTGACTTTC. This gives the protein CASSYLEDGANVLTF.